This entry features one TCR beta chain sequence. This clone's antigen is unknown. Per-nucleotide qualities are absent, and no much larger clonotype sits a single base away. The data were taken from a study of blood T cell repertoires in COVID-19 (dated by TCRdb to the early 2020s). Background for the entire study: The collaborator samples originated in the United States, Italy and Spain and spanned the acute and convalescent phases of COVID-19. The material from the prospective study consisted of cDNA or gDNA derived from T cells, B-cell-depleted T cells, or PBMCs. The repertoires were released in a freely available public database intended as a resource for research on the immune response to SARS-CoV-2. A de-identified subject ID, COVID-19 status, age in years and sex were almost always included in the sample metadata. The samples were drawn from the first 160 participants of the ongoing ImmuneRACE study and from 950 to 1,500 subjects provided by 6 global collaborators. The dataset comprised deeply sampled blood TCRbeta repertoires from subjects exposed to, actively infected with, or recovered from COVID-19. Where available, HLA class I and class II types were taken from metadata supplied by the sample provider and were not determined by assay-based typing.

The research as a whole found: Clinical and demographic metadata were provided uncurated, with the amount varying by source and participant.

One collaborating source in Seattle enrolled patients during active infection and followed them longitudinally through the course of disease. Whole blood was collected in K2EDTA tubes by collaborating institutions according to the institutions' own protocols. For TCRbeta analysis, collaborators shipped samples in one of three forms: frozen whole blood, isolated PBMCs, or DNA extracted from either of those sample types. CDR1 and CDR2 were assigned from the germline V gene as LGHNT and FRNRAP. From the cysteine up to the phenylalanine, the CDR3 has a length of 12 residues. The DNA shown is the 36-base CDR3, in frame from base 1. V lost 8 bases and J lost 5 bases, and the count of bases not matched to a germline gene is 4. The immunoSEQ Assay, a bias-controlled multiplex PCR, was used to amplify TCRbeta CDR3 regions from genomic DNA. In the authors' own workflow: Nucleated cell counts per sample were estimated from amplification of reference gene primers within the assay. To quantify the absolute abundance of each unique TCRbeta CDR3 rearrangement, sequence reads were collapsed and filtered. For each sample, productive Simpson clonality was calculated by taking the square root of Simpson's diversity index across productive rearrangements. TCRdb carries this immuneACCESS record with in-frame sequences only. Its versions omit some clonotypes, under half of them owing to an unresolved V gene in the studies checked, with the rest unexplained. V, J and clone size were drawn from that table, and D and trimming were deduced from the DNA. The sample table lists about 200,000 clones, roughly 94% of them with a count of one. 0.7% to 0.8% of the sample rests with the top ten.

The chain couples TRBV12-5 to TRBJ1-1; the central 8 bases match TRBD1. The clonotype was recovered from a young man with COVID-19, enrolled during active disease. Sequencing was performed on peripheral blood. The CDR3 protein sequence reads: CASSQGETEAFF. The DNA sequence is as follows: TGTGCTAGTTCACAGGGGGAGACTGAAGCTTTCTTT.